This T cell receptor beta chain was observed in a study of PD-L1 blockade in urothelial cancer. Time point given: pretreatment peripheral blood. Patients presented with locally advanced or metastatic urothelial carcinoma. Germline V lookup: CDR1 SGHVS, CDR2 FQNEAQ. V trimming: 3 bases; J trimming: 0 bases; junction bases outside the gene matches: 1. The CDR3 is 15 residues long. The assay was immunoSEQ multiplex PCR, and TCRdb's table has in-frame clones only and misses some. The table records roughly 56,000 clones, about 86% of them present only once. The chain carries TRBV7-8 and TRBJ2-2, with 7 bases that match TRBD1. The sequencing used PBMCs, collected around atezolizumab (anti-PD-L1) treatment. The source of this sequence is a man aged 55-75 years with urothelial cancer. CDR3 protein: CASSFQGANTGELFF. The DNA of the CDR3 is TGTGCCAGCAGCTTCCAGGGGGCGAACACCGGGGAGCTGTTTTTT.